The clone carrying this T cell receptor beta chain was detected once. The antigen remains undetermined. The data derive from a study of cytomegalovirus exposure and HLA in healthy donors. Study-level findings and limits: Later analysis suggested most CMV-associated TCR beta chains were HLA-restricted.

Germline V gene data show CDR1 as MNHEY and CDR2 as SMNVEV (reference sequence). The CDR3 extends over 16 amino acids. Trimming stripped 6 bases from V and 8 bases from J, with 25 bases between. 13 Jbeta primers and 60 Vbeta primers were used for the PCR. Sequencing was performed with immunoSEQ multiplex PCR; in TCRdb, only in-frame clones are kept and a portion is missing. The sample gives fewer than 200,000 clones, 84% of which show up once; more than 0.95% is in the top ten. The sequence came from a girl aged 2-15 years in good health and CMV-seropositive. The chain has TRBV27 and TRBJ1-2; no clear D. The sequenced material came from PBMCs. CDR3 region: CASSPRPLASTEGYTF. In nucleotides, the CDR3 is TGTGCCAGCAGCCCAAGGCCCTTAGCATCGACGGAAGGCTACACCTTC.